The clone carrying this T cell receptor (beta chain) was seen a few times. Its antigen is undetermined. TCRdb ran MiXCR on the reads and lists one entry per CDR3 protein. The sample holds about 60,000 distinct CDR3 sequences; 15% to 25% are singletons and the top ten take around 59%. Germline CDR1 and CDR2: SGHTA and FQGNSA. The CDR3 totals 13 residues. The V end was cut by 5 bases, the J end by 4 bases, with 12 bases between. The record originates from a study of T cell repertoires in cytomegalovirus infection. Across the whole study: Indications came from public TCR beta signatures; they pointed to CMV infection and to a matching HLA type.

The specimen was CD8+ T cells from cultured PBMCs, collected from culture after CMV antigen stimulation. The V and J genes are TRBV7-2 and TRBJ2-7; no clear D. The receptor's source is a human donor in good health (CMV status not recorded). Some clones in this sample may be carry-over from other donors' samples. The CDR3 DNA sequence: TGTGCCAGCAGCGTAGGGTTGTGGTACGAGCAGTACTTC. It specifies CASSVGLWYEQYF.